These T cell receptor beta chains were read from a single sample in a study of cytomegalovirus exposure and HLA in healthy donors. TCRdb keeps only in-frame clones here, not all; method: immunoSEQ multiplex PCR. Here the sample spans about 190,000 clones, about 77% being singletons. Material: PBMCs. The origin of the receptors is a woman aged 25 to 39 in good health and CMV-seropositive. The CDR3 runs from the conserved cysteine through the conserved F or W. Each record gives: clone size, D gene, J gene, V gene, CDR3 length, CDR3 protein, CDR3 DNA. D genes are given only for firm matches. Not all rows give a size; the values are once, few, many and, for expanded clones, a class.

. | . | TRBJ2-1 | TRBV7-2 | 11 | CASSLSNEQFF | TGTGCCAGCAGCTTGTCGAATGAGCAGTTCTTC
. | TRBD2 | TRBJ2-3 | TRBV5-1 | 16 | CASSLGLAGGVDTQYF | TGCGCCAGCAGCTTGGGACTAGCGGGAGGGGTGGATACGCAGTATTTT
. | TRBD2 | TRBJ2-7 | TRBV7-9 | 15 | CASSWPTSGNYEQYF | TGTGCCAGCAGCTGGCCGACTAGCGGGAACTACGAGCAGTACTTC
once | TRBD1 | TRBJ2-7 | TRBV11-2 | 13 | CASSIGQGWEQYF | TGTGCCAGCAGCATAGGACAGGGTTGGGAGCAGTACTTC
. | . | TRBJ1-2 | TRBV15 | 18 | CATSPTISAAPEDCTVTF | TGTGCCACCAGCCCAACCATTTCAGCGGCCCCCGAGGATTGCACGGTCACCTTC
. | TRBD2 | TRBJ2-2 | TRBV4-3 | 17 | CASSQQIAGANTGELFF | TGCGCCAGCAGCCAACAAATAGCGGGGGCGAACACCGGGGAGCTGTTTTTT
. | TRBD1 | TRBJ2-4 | TRBV27 | 17 | CASSLLADREGKNIQYF | TGTGCCAGCAGTTTATTGGCGGACAGGGAAGGCAAAAACATTCAGTACTTC
few | . | TRBJ2-1 | TRBV21-1 | 19 | CASSKGKRLAKKLNNEQFF | TGTGCCAGCAGCAAAGGGAAAAGGCTAGCGAAAAAACTGAACAATGAGCAGTTCTTC
. | TRBD1 | TRBJ2-3 | TRBV7-2 | 15 | CASSTSGQRTDTQYF | TGTGCCAGCAGCACCTCGGGACAGCGCACAGATACGCAGTATTTT
. | TRBD1 | TRBJ1-5 | TRBV18 | 14 | CASSTRQGDQPQHF | TGTGCCAGCTCGACCCGACAGGGCGATCAGCCCCAGCATTTT
. | . | TRBJ2-7 | TRBV7-9 | 12 | CASSLENGEQYF | TGTGCCAGCAGCTTGGAAAACGGGGAGCAGTACTTC
. | . | TRBJ2-2 | TRBV19 | 14 | CASSILLATGELFF | TGTGCCAGTAGTATCCTCCTGGCCACCGGGGAGCTGTTTTTT
. | TRBD1 | TRBJ1-2 | TRBV6-6 | 16 | CASSYYQSSGQDGYTF | TGTGCCAGCAGTTACTACCAATCGTCGGGACAGGATGGCTACACCTTT
. | TRBD2 | TRBJ2-5 | TRBV6-5 | 14 | CASSYQVGRGTQYF | TGTGCCAGCAGTTACCAGGTGGGGAGGGGGACCCAGTACTTC
. | TRBD1 | TRBJ1-5 | TRBV7-6 | 15 | CASSPGQGLNQPQHF | TGTGCCAGCAGCCCTGGACAGGGTTTAAATCAGCCCCAGCATTTT
. | TRBD1 | TRBJ1-4 | TRBV5-1 | 16 | CASSSTGGNTNEKLFF | TGCGCCAGCAGCTCGACAGGGGGTAATACTAATGAAAAACTGTTTTTT
. | . | TRBJ1-1 | TRBV7-9 | 14 | CASSLDPSSREAFF | TGTGCCAGCAGCTTAGACCCTTCCTCACGGGAAGCTTTCTTT
. | TRBD2 | TRBJ2-1 | TRBV4-3 | 16 | CASSQDHLAGYNEQFF | TGCGCCAGCAGCCAAGATCATCTAGCGGGGTACAATGAGCAGTTCTTC
. | TRBD1 | TRBJ2-7 | TRBV6-1 | 13 | CASRRTGAYEQYF | TGTGCCAGCAGGCGGACAGGGGCCTACGAGCAGTACTTC
. | . | TRBJ2-5 | TRBV15 | 14 | CATSVRDLQETQYF | TGTGCCACCAGCGTAAGAGATTTACAAGAGACCCAGTACTTC
. | TRBD1 | TRBJ2-7 | TRBV18 | 14 | CASLPGQGQNEQYF | TGTGCCAGCTTACCGGGACAGGGACAAAACGAGCAGTACTTC
. | TRBD1 | TRBJ2-3 | TRBV13 | 15 | CASSVGGQGGDTQYF | TGTGCCAGCAGCGTAGGGGGACAGGGCGGAGATACGCAGTATTTT